These 18 T cell receptor beta chains share one sample of origin, sequenced in a study of T cell responses to AZD1222 COVID-19 vaccine. TCRdb's copy holds only in-frame clones and misses some; the assay was immunoSEQ multiplex PCR. Altogether roughly 150,000 clones are present, 85% to 90% being singletons, with the ten largest covering about 6.9%. The sample here was peripheral blood, taken on day 0 of AZD1222 vaccination. Every receptor here comes from an adult in good health.

As to this clone: The conserved phenylalanine or tryptophan normally closing the CDR3 is absent here, so this likely arose from a read error. It is unclear where the CDR3 begins or ends on the DNA, so no DNA is shown, and the CDR3 is as TCRdb lists it. The chain links TRBV5-6 to TRBJ1-4; TRBD1, as called in the table, went unchecked against the DNA. The CDR3 totals 12 residues, both ends included. Germline lookup yields CDR1 SGHDT and CDR2 YYEEEE. The CDR3 loop reads CASSFGSRRGSV.

This clone is a singleton in its sample. CDR3 region: CASSVSGRPSGANVLTF. The CDR3, as DNA: TGTGCCAGCAGCGTATCGGGGCGGCCCTCTGGGGCCAACGTCCTGACTTTC. The V and J genes are TRBV9 and TRBJ2-6, with D perhaps assigned TRBD1 or TRBD2 (5 bases each). V lost 1 base, J lost 0 bases, and 11 bases lay in between. There are 17 residues in the CDR3. CDR1 and CDR2 (germline): SGDLS, YYNGEE.

V usage is TRBV13 and J usage is TRBJ1-2; a weak D match, TRBD1 (5 bases). This CDR3 is built from 13 residues. Germline assignment: CDR1 PRHDT and CDR2 FYEKMQ (reference sequence). The germline V and J ends were trimmed by 5 bases and 11 bases, with 18 bases remaining between them. CDR3 sequence reads: CASSLRDAYGYTF. CDR3 nucleotides: TGTGCCAGCAGCCTCCGGGACGCCTACGGGTACACCTTC.

This chain connects TRBV27 to TRBJ2-5; D is perhaps TRBD1 (6 bases). Germline CDR1 is MNHEY and CDR2 is SMNVEV (reference sequence). The CDR3 runs 15 residues. Trimming removed 2 bases from V and 1 base from J, with 11 bases in between. The CDR3 nucleotides read TGTGCCAGCAGTTTAGAGGGGGACGGCCAAGAGACCCAGTACTTC. It is translated as CASSLEGDGQETQYF.

V gene TRBV27 combines with J gene TRBJ1-1; D not resolved. The CDR3 sequence is 14 residues long. Trimming left V 5 bases short and J 4 bases short, with 14 bases between. Germline lookup yields CDR1 MNHEY and CDR2 SMNVEV (reference sequence). The CDR3 coding sequence is TGTGCCAGCAGTCCAGGAATTGGGTCCACTGAAGCTTTCTTT. Residues: CASSPGIGSTEAFF.

This chain uses TRBV2 with TRBJ2-3, with 7 bases fitting TRBD2. J gave up 0 bases and V 5 bases, and 5 bases lay outside the gene matches. Per the germline V gene, CDR1 is SNHLY and CDR2 is FYNNEI. This CDR3 contains 15 residues. In DNA, the CDR3 is TGTGCCAGCAGTCCCGACGGGAGGAGCACAGATACGCAGTATTTT. The encoded protein is CASSPDGRSTDTQYF.

V gene TRBV4-3 combines with J gene TRBJ1-1; 8 positions match TRBD1. CDR1 and CDR2 from the germline V gene are LGHNA and YSLEER. V dropped 0 bases and J dropped 0; count of bases not matched to a gene: 3. The length of the CDR3 is 16 residues. In DNA form, the CDR3 reads TGCGCCAGCAGCCAAGAGGCAGGGGGCATGAACACTGAAGCTTTCTTT. This translates into CASSQEAGGMNTEAFF.

The rearrangement links TRBV30 to TRBJ1-4, with 7 bases lining up with TRBD1. Trimming cost V 3 bases and J 8 bases; bases outside gene matches: 12. This CDR3 spans 15 amino acids. From germline, CDR1 is GTSNPN and CDR2 SVGIG (reference sequence). The CDR3 bases are TGTGCCTGGAGGGAAAACAGGGGAGGATCGGAAAAACTGTTTTTT. This encodes CAWRENRGGSEKLFF.

The rearrangement joins TRBV4-3 to TRBJ2-7; D is ambiguous. Germline CDR1 is LGHNA and CDR2 is YSLEER. Trimming cost V 0 bases and J 2 bases, with 8 bases left between them. CDR3 size: 14 residues. The CDR3 nucleotides are TGCGCCAGCAGCCAAGATCGGAGTACCTACGAGCAGTACTTC. Translating gives CASSQDRSTYEQYF.

The V gene is TRBV5-1, the J gene TRBJ2-3, with D uncertain. With 5 bases removed from V and 3 bases from J, the gap between germline ends came to 16 bases. The CDR3 is made up of 15 amino acids. Germline V gene data show CDR1 as SGHRS and CDR2 as YFSETQ. CDR3 nucleotides: TGCGCCAGCAGGGTGACGTCCGGTTGGACAGATACGCAGTATTTT. Translated, it gives CASRVTSGWTDTQYF.

The V call is TRBV4-1, the J call TRBJ1-1, with TRBD1 matching 10 bases. CDR1 MGHRA and CDR2 YSYEKL come from the germline V gene. The CDR3 has 16 amino acids. V gave up 4 bases and J gave up 1 base; unmatched junction bases: 6. The CDR3 loop is CASSPGTGAGNTEAFF. For the CDR3, the DNA is TGCGCCAGCAGCCCCGGGACAGGGGCGGGGAACACTGAAGCTTTCTTT.

This clone was recorded only once. The gene calls are TRBV27 and TRBJ1-6; the D gene is possibly TRBD1 (6 bases). Germline lookup yields CDR1 MNHEY and CDR2 SMNVEV (reference sequence). The CDR3 covers 16 residues. V was shortened by 3 bases and J by 11 bases, with 20 bases between the two germline ends. As DNA, the CDR3 is TGTGCCAGCAGTTTGGGGAGCTGGGGGCAGTTAGCACCCCTCCACTTT. Protein sequence: CASSLGSWGQLAPLHF.

Turning to this clone: One end of the junction is discordant with germline, which a read error may explain. The genes are TRBV12-3 or TRBV12-4 and TRBJ1-5, with D perhaps matching TRBD1 (6 bases). The length of the CDR3 is 13 residues. CDR3 DNA sequence: TGTGCCAGCAGTTTTACGGTTACAGGGACTTTGGATTTT. Protein sequence: CASSFTVTGTLDF.

This clone was detected only once. This chain links TRBV6-1 with TRBJ2-1; TRBD2 matches at 8 bases. J lost 9 bases, V lost 3 bases, and 10 bases had no gene match. Germline V gene lookup returns CDR1 MNHNS and CDR2 SASEGT. This CDR3 is 15 amino acids long. The CDR3 sequence: CASSDAGTRVGEQFF. The CDR3 DNA reads as TGTGCCAGCAGTGATGCCGGGACTAGGGTTGGTGAGCAGTTCTTC.

The rearrangement links TRBV25-1 to TRBJ2-2; no firm D call. The V end lost 7 bases, the J end lost 0 bases, and 6 bases lay between the germline ends. The germline V gene encodes CDR1 MGHDK and CDR2 SYGVNS. The CDR3 runs to 13 residues. The CDR3: CASIPPNTGELFF. CDR3 in DNA: TGTGCCAGCATTCCTCCGAACACCGGGGAGCTGTTTTTT.

The CDR3 DNA reads as TGTGCCAGCAGTTTAGGGCAGGGTAGCACCTTC. This encodes CASSLGQGSTF. The genes are TRBV12-3 or TRBV12-4 and TRBJ1-2, with D tentatively TRBD1 (5 bases). CDR3 length equals 11 residues. V shed 1 base and J shed 13 bases, with 10 bases lying between them.

The V gene is TRBV9, the J gene TRBJ2-3, with 10 bases that match TRBD2. The J segment lost 3 bases and the V segment lost 3 bases, leaving 10 bases of the junction unmatched. The germline V gene encodes CDR1 SGDLS and CDR2 YYNGEE. CDR3 size: 17 residues. CDR3 residues: CASSAATGLAKTDTQYF. CDR3 coding DNA: TGTGCCAGCAGCGCCGCCACGGGACTAGCGAAAACAGATACGCAGTATTTT.

In DNA, the CDR3 is TGTGCCAGCGGGCTACAGACCAACTATGGCTACACCTTC. Residues: CASGLQTNYGYTF. This rearrangement joins TRBV27 to TRBJ1-2, with D unclear. This CDR3 has 13 residues. CDR1 and CDR2 (germline): MNHEY, SMNVEV (reference sequence). Trimming shortened V by 8 bases and J by 2 bases, and 12 bases separated the two germline ends.